These 20 T cell receptor beta chains came from one sample sequenced in a study of T cell clonality in common variable immunodeficiency. General study results and limits: In common variable immunodeficiency, TCR beta chains reportedly carried fewer deletions and N-nucleotide insertions.

Some clones are missing from TCRdb's copy, which holds only in-frame ones; the method was immunoSEQ multiplex PCR. The table lists about 19,000 clones, with no singletons. For these TCRs, the target antigens are not known. Sequencing was carried out using peripheral blood mononuclear cells. All receptors come from a human donor with common variable immunodeficiency.

This clone was recorded many times. The read comes to an end 3 residues before the CDR3 does, leaving the germline J gene to fill in the end. The chain couples TRBV10-3 to TRBJ2-5; 13 bases line up with TRBD2. The CDR3 has 15 residues. Germline values: CDR1 ENHRY, CDR2 SYGVKD. Losses at the gene ends were 4 bases for V and 3 bases for J; bases not matched to a gene: 2. The CDR3 DNA, read in part, is TGTGCCATCAGTGGGACTAGCGGGGGTAAAGAGACC. Its translation: CAISGTSGGKET. The complete CDR3 reads CAISGTSGGKETQYF.

CDR3 residues: CASSSLYSNQPQHF. The sequenced CDR3 bases are TGTGCCAGTAGTAGCCTCTATAGCAATCAGCCC. This chain uses TRBV19 with TRBJ1-5, with unresolved D. The read is 3 residues too short to cover the CDR3 end, so that end is filled in from the germline J gene. CDR1 and CDR2 (germline): LNHDA, SQIVND (reference sequence). The CDR3 runs 14 residues. Trimming cost V 4 bases and J 0 bases, with 7 bases left between them.

This clone was counted many times. The read falls 3 residues short of the CDR3 end, and the missing part is taken from the germline J gene. The chain links TRBV5-6 to TRBJ1-3; D may be TRBD1 (6 bases). Trimming took 4 bases from V and 6 from J, leaving 14 bases between them. The germline CDR1 and CDR2 sequences are SGHDT and YYEEEE. The CDR3 has 14 amino acids. The CDR3 sequence: CASSVQGLENTIYF. The covered CDR3 bases are TGTGCCAGCAGCGTACAGGGTTTGGAAAACACC.

Partial CDR3 DNA: TGTGCCAGCGAGTTCCATTTGCGGGAGTCATACGAG. Its translation is CASEFHLRESYE. The CDR3 reads in full as CASEFHLRESYEQYF. V and J are TRBV2 and TRBJ2-7; 7 nucleotides line up with TRBD2. With the read ending 3 residues before the CDR3 end, the germline J gene is used to fill in that end. V gave up 8 bases and J gave up 4 bases; unmatched junction bases: 14. CDR1 is SNHLY, CDR2 FYNNEI, per germline. The CDR3 runs 15 residues. The complete variable domain, with remaining parts taken from reference TRBV2 and TRBJ2-7, reads EPEVTQTPSHQVTQMGQEVILRCVPISNHLYFYWYRQILGQKVEFLVSFYNNEISEKSEIFDDQFSVERPDGSNFTLKIRSTKLEDSAMYFCASEFHLRESYEQYFGPGTRLTVT.

This clone was seen a handful of times. The CDR3 goes on 3 residues after the read ends, and that part is filled in from the germline J gene. The chain uses TRBV19 and TRBJ2-7; TRBD1 matches at 8 bases. V shed 5 bases, J shed 6 bases, and the junction held 6 bases outside the gene matches. The CDR3 consists of 13 residues. The germline V gene has CDR1 LNHDA and CDR2 SQIVND (reference sequence). The sequenced part of the CDR3 DNA is TGTGCCAGTAGTCTCTGGACAGGGCGCGAG. It codes for CASSLWTGRE. In full, the CDR3 is CASSLWTGREQYF.

There are a few counts of this clone. The CDR3 goes on 3 residues after the read ends, and that part is filled in from the germline J gene. The chain recombines TRBV19 with TRBJ2-1; possibly TRBD1 for D (6 bases). Trimming shortened V by 5 bases and J by 8 bases, and 25 bases separated the two germline ends. CDR3 size: 17 residues. The V gene's germline CDR1 is LNHDA and CDR2 SQIVND (reference sequence). The CDR3 loop reads CASSRLGGKVVFDEQFF. The DNA read from the CDR3 is TGTGCCAGTAGTCGTTTAGGGGGTAAGGTGGTTTTCGATGAG.

About this clone: The CDR3 goes on 3 residues after the read ends, and that part is filled in from the germline J gene. This chain joins TRBV7-9 and TRBJ2-7, with D possibly matching TRBD1 (5 bases). V lost 3 bases, J lost 3 bases, and 9 bases lay in between. The germline V gene encodes CDR1 SEHNR and CDR2 FQNEAQ (reference sequence). The CDR3 loop spans 13 amino acids. The part of the CDR3 DNA that was read is TGTGCCAGCAGCTTCAAAGACAGCTACGAG. Translating it yields CASSFKDSYE. The whole CDR3 sequence reads CASSFKDSYEQYF.

In this sample, this clone turned up a few times. The read finishes 3 residues shy of the CDR3 end, and the germline J gene is used to complete it. The chain uses TRBV7-2 and TRBJ2-7, with TRBD1 as a possible D gene (7 bases). The V gene's germline CDR1 is SGHTA and CDR2 FQGNSA. V was clipped by 4 bases and J by 2 bases, with 15 bases between them. The CDR3 spans 15 residues. The part of the CDR3 DNA that was read is TGTGCCAGCAGCTCCTCGGGACAGCGGGCCTACGAG. It codes for CASSSSGQRAYE. The full CDR3 is CASSSSGQRAYEQYF.

This clone is categorized as medium-sized (0.01 to 0.1%). The read ends 3 residues early relative to the CDR3; the germline J gene fills the gap. The chain combines TRBV12-3 or TRBV12-4 with TRBJ2-2; 9 bases map to TRBD2. With 6 bases clipped from V and 4 bases from J, the junction kept 9 bases outside the gene matches. This CDR3 has 16 amino acids. The CDR3 DNA, read in part, is TGTGCCAGCAGACATTTAGCGGGAGTGCGCACCGGGGAG. It specifies CASRHLAGVRTGE. The complete CDR3 sequence is CASRHLAGVRTGELFF.

At least ten counts were recorded for this clone. The missing CDR3 end, 3 residues past where the read stops, is filled in from the germline J gene. J is TRBJ1-4 and V is TRBV14, with TRBD1 as a possible D gene (5 bases). This CDR3 has 16 amino acids. Germline values: CDR1 SGHDN, CDR2 FVKESK. V was pared by 2 bases and J by 8 bases, with 18 bases between. Incomplete CDR3 DNA: TGTGCCAGCAGCCAACACCCCCCAGGGTCTGGCGAAAAA. Amino acids: CASSQHPPGSGEK. The whole CDR3 protein reads CASSQHPPGSGEKLFF. The complete variable domain, with remaining parts taken from reference TRBV14 and TRBJ1-4, reads EAGVTQFPSHSVIEKGQTVTLRCDPISGHDNLYWYRRVMGKEIKFLLHFVKESKQDESGMPNNRFLAERTGGTYSTLKVQPAELEDSGVYFCASSQHPPGSGEKLFFGSGTQLSVL.

This clone was observed a few times. The read finishes 3 residues shy of the CDR3 end, and the germline J gene is used to complete it. The V and J genes are TRBV20-1 and TRBJ2-3, with D possibly matching TRBD2 (8 bases). CDR1 and CDR2 (germline): DFQATT, SNEGSKA (reference sequence). Trimming removed 5 bases at V and 3 bases at J, with 30 bases between. CDR3 length: 19 amino acids. The part of the CDR3 DNA that was read is TGCAGTGCTGAGGGGGCTAGCGGGCCCAATCTGGGGTGGACAGATACG. Translating it yields CSAEGASGPNLGWTDT. The CDR3 reads in full as CSAEGASGPNLGWTDTQYF.

There are a few counts of this clone. Read data end 3 residues before the CDR3 end; the end is taken from the germline J gene. This chain links TRBV7-9 with TRBJ1-1, with a weak D call TRBD1 (5 bases). CDR3 length equals 15 residues. Trimming cost V 5 bases and J 7 bases, with 20 bases left between them. CDR1 is SEHNR, CDR2 FQNEAQ, per germline (reference sequence). The CDR3 bases that were read are TGTGCCAGCAGCCCCCGGAAGGGGTCGGTTGGTGAA. Protein product: CASSPRKGSVGE. The complete CDR3 reads CASSPRKGSVGEAFF.

Details on this clone: The CDR3 goes on 3 residues after the read ends, and that part is filled in from the germline J gene. The chain is built from TRBV14 and TRBJ2-5, with TRBD2 as a possible D gene (5 bases). Germline CDR1 reads SGHDN; CDR2 reads FVKESK. V was pared by 5 bases and J by 1 base, with 11 bases between. The CDR3 sequence is 14 residues long. The CDR3 region is CASSRWTLQETQYF. The DNA read from the CDR3 is TGTGCCAGCAGCAGATGGACTCTCCAAGAGACC.

This clone was recorded many times. The CDR3 sequence is CASSFLAGEDEQFF. The DNA read from the CDR3 is TGTGCCAGCAGCTTTCTAGCGGGGGAAGATGAG. V and J are TRBV7-2 and TRBJ2-1, with 10 bases lining up with TRBD2. The read finishes 3 residues shy of the CDR3 end, and the germline J gene is used to complete it. Germline lookup yields CDR1 SGHTA and CDR2 FQGNSA. The length of the CDR3 is 14 residues. V shed 3 bases, J shed 8 bases, and the junction held 4 bases outside the gene matches. The whole variable domain, filled in from reference TRBV7-2 and TRBJ2-1, reads GAGVSQSPSNKVTEKGKDVELRCDPISGHTALYWYRQSLGQGLEFLIYFQGNSAPDKSGLPSDRFSAERTGGSVSTLTIQRTQQEDSAVYLCASSFLAGEDEQFFGPGTRLTVL.

This clone has ten or more counts. With the read ending 3 residues before the CDR3 end, the germline J gene is used to fill in that end. The chain uses TRBV20-1 and TRBJ2-7; maybe TRBD1 (6 bases). The CDR3 loop spans 12 amino acids. Trimming removed 1 base at V and 4 bases at J, with 8 bases between. Germline CDR1 is DFQATT and CDR2 is SNEGSKA (reference sequence). CDR3 DNA, as far as it was read: TGCAGTGCTAGAGTTACAGGGTACGAG. Translating it yields CSARVTGYE. The CDR3, in full, reads CSARVTGYEQYF.

This clone has just a few counts. The read gets to within 3 residues of the CDR3 end, and the germline J gene fills in the rest. V usage is TRBV5-4 and J usage is TRBJ2-1; 8 bases are shared with TRBD2. This CDR3 contains 15 residues. In germline, CDR1 is SGHNT, CDR2 YYREEE (reference sequence). J lost 4 bases, V lost 4 bases, and 7 bases had no gene match. The sequenced part of the CDR3 DNA is TGTGCCAGCAGCCCAAGTACTAGCGGATACAATGAG. Protein: CASSPSTSGYNE. The complete CDR3 reads CASSPSTSGYNEQFF.

In this sample, this clone turned up many times. The CDR3 end lies 3 residues beyond the end of the read and is filled in from the germline J gene. The chain has TRBV20-1 and TRBJ2-2, with 9 bases identical to TRBD1. Germline loops: CDR1 DFQATT, CDR2 SNEGSKA (reference sequence). The CDR3 runs to 15 residues. The V and J ends lost 2 bases and 6 bases, in that order; junction bases with no gene match: 7. Partial CDR3 DNA: TGCAGTGCTAGATCAAAGGGACAGGGTTCCGGGGAG. This codes for CSARSKGQGSGE. In full, the CDR3 is CSARSKGQGSGELFF.

In its sample, this clone was seen many times. The sequenced fragment ends 3 residues before the CDR3 boundary, so the rest is inferred from the germline J gene. The chain employs TRBV30 and TRBJ1-1, with D possibly being TRBD1 (5 bases). Germline V gives CDR1 GTSNPN, CDR2 SVGIG (reference sequence). Trimming took off 1 base at V and 1 base at J, with 7 bases between the two ends. The CDR3 is 13 residues long. CDR3 DNA, as far as it was read: TGTGCCTGGAGTGACAGGCCGAACACTGAA. Its translation is CAWSDRPNTE. The CDR3 in full is CAWSDRPNTEAFF.

The CDR3 reads CASPPGQENNSPLHF. The CDR3 DNA, read in part, is TGTGCCAGCCCCCCGGGACAGGAGAATAATTCACCC. The chain carries TRBV18 and TRBJ1-6; 8 nucleotides match TRBD1. From the germline J gene comes the end of the CDR3, since the read stops 3 residues before it. This CDR3 is 15 amino acids long. Germline values: CDR1 KGHSH, CDR2 LQKENI. V gave up 8 bases and J gave up 5 bases; unmatched junction bases: 8.

This clone turned up a few times. The missing CDR3 end, 3 residues past where the read stops, is filled in from the germline J gene. The chain uses TRBV6-2 or TRBV6-3 and TRBJ1-5, with 9 bases that match TRBD1. V trimming: 2 bases; J trimming: 2 bases; junction bases outside the gene matches: 7. The germline gives CDR1 MNHEY, CDR2 SVGEGT. CDR3 length equals 17 residues. CDR3 DNA (partial): TGTGCCAGCAGTTACAGCGGACAGGGGTTCCGCAATCAGCCC. Its translation: CASSYSGQGFRNQP. The whole CDR3 protein is CASSYSGQGFRNQPQHF.